This T cell receptor (beta chain) derives from a study of CD4 T cells in relation to SARS-CoV-2 and coronaviruses. On the study more broadly: PBMCs were cultured with antigen for approximately nine days before TCR beta sequencing.

The CDR3 extends over 13 amino acids. Trimming cost V 5 bases and J 4 bases, with 11 bases left between them. CDR1 and CDR2 from the germline V gene are LGHDT and YNNKEL (reference sequence). As regards this clone: What it binds is not known.

Produced via immunoSEQ multiplex PCR; TCRdb's table is partial and in-frame only. The repertoire holds tens of thousands of clones, over 60% seen once, with less than 25% in the top ten. The unexposed donors gave CD4+ T cells in about 2010-2019, prior to COVID-19. After 10 to 11 days of culture, CD4+ T cells were isolated. Cells permitting, SARS-CoV-2 S/N and four cold-coronavirus spikes were tested on unexposed-donor CD4+ T cells. About 1.9 million PBMCs per well were cultured with 9 to 10 IU/ml IL-2. V and J are TRBV3-1 (or the pseudogene TRBV3-2) and TRBJ1-1, with D tentatively TRBD1 (6 bases). The receptor was derived from a human donor in good health. Sample: CD4+ T cells from PBMCs, cultured in vitro. CDR3 sequence (DNA): TGTGCCAGCAGCAGGGGGTTGTTCACTGAAGCTTTCTTT. Encoded protein: CASSRGLFTEAFF.